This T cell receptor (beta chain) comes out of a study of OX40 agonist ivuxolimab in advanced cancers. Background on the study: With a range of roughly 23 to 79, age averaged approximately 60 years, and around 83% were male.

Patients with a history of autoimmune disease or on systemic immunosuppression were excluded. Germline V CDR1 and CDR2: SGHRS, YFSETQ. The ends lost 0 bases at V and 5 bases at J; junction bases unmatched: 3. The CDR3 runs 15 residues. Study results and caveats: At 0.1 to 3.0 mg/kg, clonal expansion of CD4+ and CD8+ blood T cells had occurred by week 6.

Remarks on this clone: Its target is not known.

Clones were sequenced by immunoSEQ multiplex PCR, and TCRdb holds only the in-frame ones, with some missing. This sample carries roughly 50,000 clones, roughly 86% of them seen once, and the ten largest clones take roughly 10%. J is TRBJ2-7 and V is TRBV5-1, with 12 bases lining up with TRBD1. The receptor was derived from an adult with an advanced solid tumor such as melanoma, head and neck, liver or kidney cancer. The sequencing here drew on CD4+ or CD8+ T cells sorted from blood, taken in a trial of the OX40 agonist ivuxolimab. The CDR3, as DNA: TGCGCCAGCAGCTTGGTCGGGACAGGGGGCGACGAGCAGTACTTC. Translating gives CASSLVGTGGDEQYF.